Below, one TCR beta chain is given with its context. Antigen unknown. The entry originates in a study of T cells in pancreatic ductal adenocarcinoma. Study observations and caveats: Blood had more productive templates and roughly 8-fold more unique clonotypes than tumor. No significant tumor-blood clonality difference; means were about 0.12 and 0.07. This surgical cohort overrepresents the minority presenting with early-stage disease.

Here immunoSEQ multiplex PCR was the method, and the copy in TCRdb shows in-frame clones only, minus some. Found here are around 15,000 clones, around 91% of them singletons; the top ten hold 16%. V was trimmed by 2 bases and J by 9 bases, leaving 10 bases between them. This CDR3 comprises 12 residues. Germline lookup yields CDR1 ENHRY and CDR2 SYGVKD. No neoadjuvant therapy was given to the selected pancreatic ductal adenocarcinoma patients before their surgery. This clonotype originated in a human donor with pancreatic ductal adenocarcinoma. The J gene is TRBJ1-2, the V gene TRBV10-3, with a tentative D call TRBD1 (5 bases). Material for sequencing was PBMCs. CDR3: CAISEGDRRYTF. The CDR3 DNA is TGTGCCATCAGTGAGGGGGACCGACGCTACACCTTC.